These 16 T cell receptor beta chains were sequenced from one sample in a study of shared clonotypes between healthy human individuals. The repertoire was sequenced with immunoSEQ multiplex PCR; TCRdb's copy has only in-frame clones and lacks some. Among around 700,000 clones listed, about two thirds were seen once. Sequenced: memory CD4+ T cells sorted from blood. Specified subset: CD45RA-negative fraction. These receptors came from a woman aged 25-40 years in good health.

DNA of the CDR3: TGTGCCAGCAGTGGGACCGGGACAGGGGAGTACGAGCAGTACTTC. This encodes CASSGTGTGEYEQYF. V is TRBV6-1 and J is TRBJ2-7; 10 bases map to TRBD1. The ends lost 4 bases at V and 4 bases at J; junction bases unmatched: 7. Germline CDR1 MNHNS, CDR2 SASEGT. The CDR3 contains 15 residues.

The gene calls are TRBV5-4 and TRBJ2-2; D possibly corresponds to TRBD2 (6 bases). CDR3 length equals 15 residues. V was shortened by 0 bases and J by 3 bases, with 9 bases between the two germline ends. Germline V gene sequence: CDR1 SGHNT, CDR2 YYREEE (reference sequence). DNA of the CDR3: TGTGCCAGCAGCTTGGACGGGAGTGACACCGGGGAGCTGTTTTTT. Residues: CASSLDGSDTGELFF.

This chain uses TRBV29-1 with TRBJ2-1, with D perhaps TRBD1 or TRBD2 (5 bases each). The germline CDR1 and CDR2 sequences are SQVTM and ANQGSEA. The CDR3 length is 14 residues. V lost 7 bases and J lost 6, with 19 bases in between. CDR3 DNA: TGCAGCGCTTTCCAACGTTGGGGGAGCAATGAGCAGTTCTTC. This encodes CSAFQRWGSNEQFF.

This chain uses TRBV4-1 with TRBJ2-7, with D tentatively TRBD1 or TRBD2 (5 bases each). Looked up from germline, CDR1 is MGHRA and CDR2 is YSYEKL. V dropped 1 base and J dropped 3 bases, with 16 bases sitting between them. This CDR3 has 16 amino acids. The CDR3 region has the DNA TGCGCCAGCAGCCAAGGAGCTTCGGGGCAGGGCTACGAGCAGTACTTC. As protein: CASSQGASGQGYEQYF.

This chain's CDR3 is CASSLRPTGGTDTQYF. In DNA form, the CDR3 reads TGTGCCAGCAGTTTACGCCCCACAGGGGGCACAGATACGCAGTATTTT. The chain carries TRBV27 and TRBJ2-3; TRBD1 matches at 7 bases. V shed 2 bases, J shed 1 base, and the junction held 6 bases outside the gene matches. Germline V lookup: CDR1 MNHEY, CDR2 SMNVEV (reference sequence). The length of the CDR3 is 16 residues.

The rearrangement uses TRBV27 and TRBJ1-1; maybe TRBD1 (5 bases). The CDR3 has 15 residues. Per germline, CDR1 MNHEY and CDR2 SMNVEV (reference sequence). V was clipped by 1 base and J by 3 bases, with 12 bases between them. CDR3 in amino acids: CASSLFWGGDTEAFF. The CDR3 bases are TGTGCCAGCAGTTTATTCTGGGGCGGTGACACTGAAGCTTTCTTT.

This chain connects TRBV7-6 to TRBJ2-7; 11 bases map to TRBD2. Germline CDR1 and CDR2: SGHVS and FNYEAQ. The CDR3 runs 15 residues. After removal of 2 bases from V and 3 bases from J, the junction contained 3 bases not matched to a gene. The CDR3 DNA reads TGTGCCAGCAGCTTAAATAGCGGGAGGGACTACGAGCAGTACTTC. Translated: CASSLNSGRDYEQYF.

V usage is TRBV7-8 and J usage is TRBJ1-4, with TRBD1 as a possible D gene (5 bases). Between the trimmed V and J ends, which lost 5 bases and 7 bases, there was a span of 17 bases. Per the germline V gene, CDR1 is SGHVS and CDR2 is FQNEAQ. The CDR3 spans 15 residues. The CDR3 spells CASSPQGRVGEKLFF. DNA of the CDR3: TGTGCCAGCAGCCCGCAGGGCAGGGTGGGTGAAAAACTGTTTTTT.

The gene calls are TRBV11-1 and TRBJ2-7; 9 bases match TRBD1. Germline V CDR1 and CDR2: SGHAT, FQDESV (reference sequence). V was clipped by 3 bases and J by 5 bases; unmatched bases: 8. The CDR3 has 15 amino acids. DNA of the CDR3: TGTGCCAGCAGCTTGGCTCCGGGACAGGGCCACGAGCAGTACTTC. It is translated as CASSLAPGQGHEQYF.

The J gene is TRBJ1-1, the V gene TRBV18, with D unresolved. This CDR3 is built from 13 residues. CDR1 is KGHSH and CDR2 is LQKENI in the germline V gene. Trimming cost V 3 bases and J 5 bases, with 10 bases left between them. As DNA, the CDR3 is TGTGCCAGCTCACCTTCCCGGGAGACTGAAGCTTTCTTT. Protein: CASSPSRETEAFF.

The chain carries TRBV5-1 and TRBJ2-3; 10 nucleotides align to TRBD1. CDR1 and CDR2 (germline): SGHRS, YFSETQ. The junction had 8 bases not matched to a gene; V was cut back by 3 bases and J by 4 bases. This CDR3 has 16 residues. The CDR3 DNA follows: TGCGCCAGCAGCTCATCCGGGACAGGGGTGTCAGATACGCAGTATTTT. Translated, it gives CASSSSGTGVSDTQYF.

This chain links TRBV7-2 with TRBJ2-1, with D unclear. In germline, CDR1 is SGHTA, CDR2 FQGNSA. Trimming removed 3 bases from V and 0 bases from J, with 6 bases in between. The CDR3 sequence is 14 residues long. The DNA of the CDR3 is TGTGCCAGCAGCTTTGACTTCTCCTACAATGAGCAGTTCTTC. Its protein is CASSFDFSYNEQFF.

The J gene is TRBJ2-2, the V gene TRBV5-1; D not resolved. Germline V gives CDR1 SGHRS, CDR2 YFSETQ. V dropped 1 base and J dropped 6 bases, with 4 bases sitting between them. The CDR3 extends over 12 amino acids. CDR3 sequence reads: CASSLLAGELFF. Here the CDR3 DNA reads TGCGCCAGCAGCTTGTTAGCCGGGGAGCTGTTTTTT.

The chain joins TRBV7-2 to TRBJ2-3, with 11 bases that match TRBD2. Trimming cost V 5 bases and J 0 bases; bases outside gene matches: 7. The CDR3 extends over 17 amino acids. Per germline, CDR1 SGHTA and CDR2 FQGNSA. Here the CDR3 DNA reads TGTGCCAGCAGCAGAAGGACTAGCGGGCCTAGCACAGATACGCAGTATTTT. Its protein product is CASSRRTSGPSTDTQYF.

This clone has ten or more counts. This chain uses TRBV7-8 with TRBJ2-7; 7 bases line up with TRBD2. This CDR3 is built from 15 residues. Germline V gene sequence: CDR1 SGHVS, CDR2 FQNEAQ. V dropped 3 bases and J dropped 2; count of bases not matched to a gene: 7. CDR3 loop: CASSLTAGITYEQYF. In DNA form, the CDR3 reads TGTGCCAGCAGCTTGACAGCGGGGATAACCTACGAGCAGTACTTC. Full variable domain (remainder filled in from reference TRBV7-8 and TRBJ2-7): GAGVSQSPRYKVAKRGQDVALRCDPISGHVSLFWYQQALGQGPEFLTYFQNEAQLDKSGLPSDRFFAERPEGSVSTLKIQRTQQEDSAVYLCASSLTAGITYEQYFGPGTRLTVT.

This clone occurred a few times. The chain links TRBV6-1 to TRBJ1-4; no definite D call. This CDR3 region has 14 residues. Germline loops: CDR1 MNHNS, CDR2 SASEGT. V lost 3 bases to trimming and J lost 8 bases, with 13 bases between them. The CDR3 region has the DNA TGTGCCAGCAGTGATCGAGGGCGGGAAGAAAAACTGTTTTTT. Translation gives CASSDRGREEKLFF.